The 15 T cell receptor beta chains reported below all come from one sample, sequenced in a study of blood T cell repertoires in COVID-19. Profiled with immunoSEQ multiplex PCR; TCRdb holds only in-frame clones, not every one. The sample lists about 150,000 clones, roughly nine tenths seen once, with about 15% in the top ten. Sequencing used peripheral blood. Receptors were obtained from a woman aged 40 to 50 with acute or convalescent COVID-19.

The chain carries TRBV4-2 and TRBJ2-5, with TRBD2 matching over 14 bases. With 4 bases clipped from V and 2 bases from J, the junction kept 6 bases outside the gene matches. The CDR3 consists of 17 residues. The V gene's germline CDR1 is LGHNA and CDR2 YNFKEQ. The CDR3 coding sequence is TGTGCCAGCAGCCGGACTAGCGGGGGGCTACCGCAAGAGACCCAGTACTTC. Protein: CASSRTSGGLPQETQYF.

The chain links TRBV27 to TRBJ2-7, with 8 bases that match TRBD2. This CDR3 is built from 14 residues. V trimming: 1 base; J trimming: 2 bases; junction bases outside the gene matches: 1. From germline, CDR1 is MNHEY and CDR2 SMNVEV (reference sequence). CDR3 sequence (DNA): TGTGCCAGCAGTTTATATAGCGGGACCTACGAGCAGTACTTC. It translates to CASSLYSGTYEQYF.

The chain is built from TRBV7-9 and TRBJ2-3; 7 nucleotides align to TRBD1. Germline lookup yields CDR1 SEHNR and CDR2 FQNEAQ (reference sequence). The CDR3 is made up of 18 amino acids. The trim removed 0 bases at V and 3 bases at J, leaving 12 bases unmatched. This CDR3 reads CASSLAQMTGFRTDTQYF. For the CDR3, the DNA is TGTGCCAGCAGCTTAGCGCAAATGACAGGGTTTCGAACAGATACGCAGTATTTT.

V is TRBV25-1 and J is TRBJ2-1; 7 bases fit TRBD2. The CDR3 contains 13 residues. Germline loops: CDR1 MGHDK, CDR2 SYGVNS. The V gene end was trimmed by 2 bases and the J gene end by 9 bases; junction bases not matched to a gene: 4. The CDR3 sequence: CASSEGGSGEQFF. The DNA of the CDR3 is TGTGCCAGCAGTGAAGGCGGGAGTGGTGAGCAGTTCTTC.

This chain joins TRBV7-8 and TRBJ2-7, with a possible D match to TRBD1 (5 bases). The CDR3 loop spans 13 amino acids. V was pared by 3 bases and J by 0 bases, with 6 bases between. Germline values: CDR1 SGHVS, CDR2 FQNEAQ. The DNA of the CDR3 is TGTGCCAGCAGCTTGACAGACTCCTACGAGCAGTACTTC. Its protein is CASSLTDSYEQYF.

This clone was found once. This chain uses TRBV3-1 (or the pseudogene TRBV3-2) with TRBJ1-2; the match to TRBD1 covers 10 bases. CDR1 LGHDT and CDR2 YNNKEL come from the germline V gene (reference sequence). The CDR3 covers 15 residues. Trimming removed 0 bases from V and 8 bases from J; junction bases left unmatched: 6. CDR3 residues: CASSQERTGGFGYTF. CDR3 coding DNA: TGTGCCAGCAGCCAAGAACGGACAGGGGGATTCGGCTACACCTTC.

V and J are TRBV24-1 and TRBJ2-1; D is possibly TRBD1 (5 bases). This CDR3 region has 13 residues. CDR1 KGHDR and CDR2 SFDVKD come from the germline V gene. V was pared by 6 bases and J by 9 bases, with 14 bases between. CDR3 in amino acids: CATSLTQGSEQFF. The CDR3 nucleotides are TGTGCCACCAGTCTGACTCAGGGCAGTGAGCAGTTCTTC.

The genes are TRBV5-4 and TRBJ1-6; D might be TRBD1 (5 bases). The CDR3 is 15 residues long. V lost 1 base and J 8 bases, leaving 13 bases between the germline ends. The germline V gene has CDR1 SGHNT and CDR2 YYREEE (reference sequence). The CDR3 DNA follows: TGTGCCAGCAGCTTGAACCCGGGGGGAGATTCACCCCTCCACTTT. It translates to CASSLNPGGDSPLHF.

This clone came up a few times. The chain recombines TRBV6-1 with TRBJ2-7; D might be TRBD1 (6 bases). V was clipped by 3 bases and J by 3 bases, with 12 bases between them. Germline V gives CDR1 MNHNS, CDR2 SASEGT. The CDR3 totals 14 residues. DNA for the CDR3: TGTGCCAGCAGTGATAACAGGGTCCTCTACGAGCAGTACTTC. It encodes CASSDNRVLYEQYF.

CDR3 bases: TGCGCCAGCAGCCCCCCCCAACTCCATGGCTACACCTTC. Amino acids: CASSPPQLHGYTF. The chain couples TRBV23-1 to TRBJ1-2; no definite D call. TRBV23-1 is sorted into the ORF group, with uncertain function. Trimming stripped 6 bases from V and 6 bases from J, with 14 bases between. The CDR3 sequence is 13 residues long.

The CDR3 nucleotides are TGTGCCAGCAGTGAGTCCGGGACAGGGAGTGGCTACACCTTC. Its protein is CASSESGTGSGYTF. The gene calls are TRBV25-1 and TRBJ1-2; 9 nucleotides line up with TRBD1. Germline V CDR1 and CDR2: MGHDK, SYGVNS. The V segment lost 3 bases and the J segment 7 bases; nucleotides outside the gene matches: 6. This CDR3 region has 14 residues.

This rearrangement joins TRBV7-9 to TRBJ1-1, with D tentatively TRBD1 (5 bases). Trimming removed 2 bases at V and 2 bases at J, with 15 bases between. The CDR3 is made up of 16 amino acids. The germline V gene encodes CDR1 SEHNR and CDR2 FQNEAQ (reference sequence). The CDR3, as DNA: TGTGCCAGCAGCTTACATGGCAGGGCACTTAACACTGAAGCTTTCTTT. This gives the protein CASSLHGRALNTEAFF.

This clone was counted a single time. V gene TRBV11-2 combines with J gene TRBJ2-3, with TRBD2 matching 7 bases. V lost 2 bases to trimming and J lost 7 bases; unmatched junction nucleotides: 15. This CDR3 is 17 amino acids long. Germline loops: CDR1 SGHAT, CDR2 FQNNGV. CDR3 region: CASSLPWSGTAGNTQYF. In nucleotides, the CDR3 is TGTGCCAGCAGCTTACCATGGAGCGGGACCGCGGGAAATACGCAGTATTTT.

The CDR3 DNA reads TGTGCCAGCAGTCTACCTGGGGCCAACGTCCTGACTTTC. Protein sequence: CASSLPGANVLTF. The rearrangement links TRBV12-3 or TRBV12-4 to TRBJ2-6, with unresolved D. This CDR3 has 13 residues. The V end lost 5 bases, the J end lost 2 bases, and 4 bases lay between the germline ends.

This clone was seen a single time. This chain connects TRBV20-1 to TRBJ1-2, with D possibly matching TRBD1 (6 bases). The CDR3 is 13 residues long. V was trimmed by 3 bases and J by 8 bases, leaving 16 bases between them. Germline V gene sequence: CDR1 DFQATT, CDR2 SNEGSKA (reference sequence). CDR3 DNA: TGCAGTGCTAGTTACAGGGAAGGGAGCGGCTACACCTTC. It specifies CSASYREGSGYTF.